The 30 T cell receptor beta chains listed next were all sequenced from one sample in a study of neurological immune-mediated disorders. TCRdb recomputed calls from the 5' RACE reads with MiXCR, one row per CDR3 protein. Of roughly 10,000 distinct CDR3 sequences listed, roughly 20% are singletons. What was sequenced was CD8+ T cells from blood. These receptors all stem from a woman between 40 and 50 years old with multiple sclerosis.

This clonotype was counted at least ten times. The J gene is TRBJ1-1, the V gene TRBV12-3 or TRBV12-4; the D is unclear. With 5 bases removed from V and 3 bases from J, the gap between germline ends came to 10 bases. The CDR3 spans 13 residues. CDR3 in amino acids: CASSPSGYTEAFF. CDR3 coding DNA: TGTGCCAGCAGTCCTTCGGGGTACACTGAAGCTTTCTTT.

This clonotype is medium-sized (0.01 to 0.1%) within its sample. The rearrangement uses TRBV4-1 and TRBJ2-2, with D unresolved. This CDR3 has 14 residues. The germline gives CDR1 MGHRA, CDR2 YSYEKL. V gave up 1 base and J gave up 0 bases, with 3 bases separating them. The CDR3 reads CASSQGPNTGELFF. The CDR3 nucleotides read TGCGCCAGCAGCCAAGGACCGAACACCGGGGAGCTGTTTTTT.

The chain uses TRBV11-2 and TRBJ1-1, with a possible D match to TRBD1 (5 bases). Germline V lookup: CDR1 SGHAT, CDR2 FQNNGV. The CDR3 has 14 residues. V lost 5 bases and J lost 7, with 17 bases in between. Here the CDR3 DNA reads TGTGCCAGCAGCACCGCACAGGAGTGGAATGAAGCTTTCTTT. This translates into CASSTAQEWNEAFF.

This clonotype was observed many times. V gene TRBV5-5 combines with J gene TRBJ2-2; D remains ambiguous. The CDR3 loop spans 14 amino acids. Germline values: CDR1 SGHKS, CDR2 YYEKEE (reference sequence). Trimming shortened V by 0 bases and J by 2 bases, and 5 bases separated the two germline ends. The CDR3 DNA follows: TGTGCCAGCAGCTTGGGGCACAACACCGGGGAGCTGTTTTTT. Its translation: CASSLGHNTGELFF.

The rearrangement links TRBV2 to TRBJ1-2, with D hard to call. Germline V CDR1 and CDR2: SNHLY, FYNNEI. The V and J ends lost 1 base and 2 bases respectively, with 5 bases between them. The CDR3 length is 13 residues. CDR3 amino acids: CASSEDTNYGYTF. The CDR3 region has the DNA TGTGCCAGCAGTGAAGACACGAACTATGGCTACACCTTC.

The sample holds many counts of this clonotype. This sequence joins TRBV25-1 and TRBJ1-6, with unresolved D. V was pared by 1 base and J by 9 bases, with 10 bases between. This CDR3 has 14 residues. Germline V gives CDR1 MGHDK, CDR2 SYGVNS. Here the CDR3 DNA reads TGTGCCAGCAGTGAATCAAGGGAGGTTTCACCCCTCCACTTT. Residues: CASSESREVSPLHF.

In its sample, this clonotype is medium-sized. The chain couples TRBV15 to TRBJ1-1; 7 bases are shared with TRBD1. Germline trimming cut 5 bases from V and 6 bases from J; bases unmatched to any gene: 9. The CDR3 sequence is 14 residues long. The germline CDR1 and CDR2 sequences are LNHNV and YYDKDF (reference sequence). CDR3 nucleotides: TGTGCCACCAGCTCATACAGGGGAAGGTCTGAAGCTTTCTTT. This gives the protein CATSSYRGRSEAFF.

This chain's CDR3 is CSARPGIGETQYF. In DNA, the CDR3 is TGCAGCGCCCGACCCGGGATAGGGGAGACCCAGTACTTC. This chain uses TRBV29-1 with TRBJ2-5; TRBD2 might be the D (5 bases). Trimming stripped 7 bases from V and 5 bases from J, with 17 bases between. CDR3 length equals 13 residues. CDR1 SQVTM and CDR2 ANQGSEA come from the germline V gene.

This clonotype counts as medium-sized. This chain connects TRBV5-1 to TRBJ1-1; no definite D call. CDR3 length: 15 amino acids. Trimming left V 1 base short and J 1 base short, with 11 bases between. Germline V lookup: CDR1 SGHRS, CDR2 YFSETQ. The CDR3 spells CASSLIRGSNTEAFF. The CDR3 DNA sequence: TGCGCCAGCAGCTTGATTCGGGGATCGAACACTGAAGCTTTCTTT. Complete variable domain (other parts from reference TRBV5-1 and TRBJ1-1): KAGVTQTPRYLIKTRGQQVTLSCSPISGHRSVSWYQQTPGQGLQFLFEYFSETQRNKGNFPGRFSGRQFSNSRSEMNVSTLELGDSALYLCASSLIRGSNTEAFFGQGTRLTVV.

Many counts were recorded for this clonotype. This rearrangement joins TRBV2 to TRBJ1-1, with TRBD1 as a possible D gene (5 bases). Germline CDR1 is SNHLY and CDR2 is FYNNEI. The V and J ends lost 3 bases and 3 bases respectively, with 11 bases between them. The CDR3 runs 14 residues. CDR3 loop: CASSEGDWDTEAFF. CDR3 DNA sequence: TGTGCCAGCAGTGAGGGGGACTGGGACACTGAAGCTTTCTTT.

By sample fraction, this clonotype is medium-sized. This rearrangement joins TRBV4-1 to TRBJ1-2, with D perhaps matching TRBD1 (6 bases). The CDR3 covers 18 residues. The V gene's germline CDR1 is MGHRA and CDR2 YSYEKL. Between the trimmed V and J ends, which lost 0 bases and 3 bases, there was a span of 20 bases. The CDR3 DNA sequence: TGCGCCAGCAGCCAAGACGACACCTTAATAGCAGGGGACTATGGCTACACCTTC. Translation: CASSQDDTLIAGDYGYTF.

This clonotype was counted ten times or more. This sequence joins TRBV10-3 and TRBJ2-7; 7 bases fit TRBD1. CDR1 is ENHRY and CDR2 is SYGVKD in the germline V gene. Trimming at V came to 6 bases and at J to 5 bases, leaving 16 bases not matched to a gene. The CDR3 contains 16 residues. CDR3 coding DNA: TGTGCCATCAGCCCCACTCCGGGACAGTCGCTTGACGAGCAGTACTTC. It codes for CAISPTPGQSLDEQYF.

This clonotype was seen ten or more times. The chain joins TRBV7-9 to TRBJ2-7; 8 nucleotides agree with TRBD1. The CDR3 has 15 amino acids. In germline, CDR1 is SEHNR, CDR2 FQNEAQ (reference sequence). With 4 bases clipped from V and 3 bases from J, the junction kept 8 bases outside the gene matches. This CDR3 is CASSSRRTGSYEQYF. The CDR3 nucleotides read TGTGCCAGCAGCTCAAGAAGGACAGGGAGCTACGAGCAGTACTTC.

By share, this clonotype counts as medium-sized (0.01 to 0.1%). The genes are TRBV9 and TRBJ1-3, with D maybe TRBD1 (6 bases). The germline V gene encodes CDR1 SGDLS and CDR2 YYNGEE. CDR3 length equals 13 residues. V was shortened by 3 bases and J by 4 bases, with 8 bases between the two germline ends. The CDR3 sequence: CASSGGQGNTIYF. The CDR3 DNA is TGTGCCAGCAGCGGCGGACAGGGAAACACCATATATTTT.

This clonotype rates as medium-sized (0.01 to 0.1%). V is TRBV20-1 and J is TRBJ2-3; D may be TRBD2 (6 bases). V lost 2 bases, J lost 10 bases, and 16 bases lay in between. The CDR3 contains 13 residues. The V gene's germline CDR1 is DFQATT and CDR2 SNEGSKA (reference sequence). This chain's CDR3 is CSARPASEAPQYF. In nucleotides, the CDR3 is TGCAGTGCTAGACCGGCTAGCGAGGCTCCGCAGTATTTT.

Relative to its sample, this clonotype is medium-sized. The V gene is TRBV27, the J gene TRBJ2-3, with TRBD1 as a possible D gene (6 bases). Germline loops: CDR1 MNHEY, CDR2 SMNVEV (reference sequence). This CDR3 comprises 16 residues. Trimming removed 3 bases from V and 2 bases from J, with 15 bases in between. CDR3 DNA: TGTGCCAGCAGTTTCAGCGGACAGATCGCCACAGATACGCAGTATTTT. Its translation is CASSFSGQIATDTQYF.

The chain combines TRBV7-8 with TRBJ1-5, with no clear D. Trimming removed 5 bases from V and 8 bases from J, with 16 bases in between. CDR1 is SGHVS and CDR2 is FQNEAQ in the germline V gene. This CDR3 is built from 14 residues. DNA for the CDR3: TGTGCCAGCAGCCCGGACGGCTTAGTCAAGCCCCAGCATTTT. This gives the protein CASSPDGLVKPQHF.

A few counts support this clonotype. As DNA, the CDR3 is TGTGCCAGCAGCTTATACCGGGGATACAATGAGCAGTTCTTC. It is translated as CASSLYRGYNEQFF. The chain joins TRBV11-2 to TRBJ2-1, with D tentatively TRBD2 (5 bases). CDR1 and CDR2 (germline): SGHAT, FQNNGV. The CDR3 has 14 residues. The V end lost 2 bases, the J end lost 4 bases, and 9 bases lay between the germline ends.

CDR3 DNA: TGCGCCAGCAGCCATACGACAGGGGACACTGAAGCTTTCTTT. Translated, it gives CASSHTTGDTEAFF. V usage is TRBV4-1 and J usage is TRBJ1-1; TRBD1 matches 8 bases. V gave up 3 bases and J gave up 3 bases; unmatched junction bases: 3. This CDR3 contains 14 residues. Germline values: CDR1 MGHRA, CDR2 YSYEKL.

The chain couples TRBV6-4 to TRBJ1-1, with 10 bases matching TRBD1. The V and J ends lost 3 bases and 2 bases, in that order; junction bases with no gene match: 3. The CDR3 loop spans 15 amino acids. The germline V gene encodes CDR1 MRHNA and CDR2 SNTAGT. CDR3 bases: TGTGCCAGCAGTGAAAAGACAGGGGGCAACACTGAAGCTTTCTTT. It is translated as CASSEKTGGNTEAFF.

By share, this clonotype ranks as medium-sized (0.01 to 0.1%). The rearrangement uses TRBV7-9 and TRBJ1-1, with TRBD1 matching 12 bases. V lost 5 bases and J lost 0; bases outside the gene matches: 4. Germline V lookup: CDR1 SEHNR, CDR2 FQNEAQ (reference sequence). The CDR3 sequence is 16 residues long. The CDR3 nucleotides read TGTGCCAGCAGCGCGGGACAGGGGGCGATGAACACTGAAGCTTTCTTT. This encodes CASSAGQGAMNTEAFF.

In this sample, this clonotype is medium-sized. This chain links TRBV29-1 with TRBJ1-1; D gene unclear. Looked up from germline, CDR1 is SQVTM and CDR2 is ANQGSEA. Trimming removed 0 bases from V and 7 bases from J, with 12 bases in between. The CDR3 totals 13 residues. The CDR3 coding sequence is TGCAGCGTTGAAGATTGGGTAAGACATGAAGCTTTCTTT. Encoded protein: CSVEDWVRHEAFF.

This clonotype qualifies as medium-sized (0.01 to 0.1%). The chain employs TRBV5-5 and TRBJ1-2; D gene uncertain. The CDR3 runs 12 residues. Germline-derived CDR1 and CDR2 are SGHKS and YYEKEE (reference sequence). With 0 bases removed from V and 4 bases from J, the gap between germline ends came to 4 bases. This chain's CDR3 is CASSLDSYGYTF. CDR3 bases: TGTGCCAGCAGCTTGGATAGCTATGGCTACACCTTC.

This clonotype has only a few counts. V usage is TRBV18 and J usage is TRBJ1-2; tentatively, D is TRBD1 (6 bases). V was pared by 6 bases and J by 3 bases, with 8 bases between. In germline, CDR1 is KGHSH, CDR2 LQKENI. There are 12 residues in the CDR3. CDR3 nucleotide sequence: TGTGCCAGCTCCGGGACACACTATGGCTACACCTTC. It encodes CASSGTHYGYTF. Based on the CDR3 plus reference TRBV18 and TRBJ1-2, the full variable domain is NAGVMQNPRHLVRRRGQEARLRCSPMKGHSHVYWYRQLPEEGLKFMVYLQKENIIDESGMPKERFSAEFPKEGPSILRIQQVVRGDSAAYFCASSGTHYGYTFGSGTRLTVV.

The chain joins TRBV5-6 to TRBJ1-1, with 7 bases matching TRBD1. Germline V gene lookup returns CDR1 SGHDT and CDR2 YYEEEE. The ends lost 3 bases at V and 7 bases at J; junction bases unmatched: 6. The CDR3 spans 13 residues. CDR3 region: CASSWGTAHEAFF. The CDR3 DNA is TGTGCCAGCAGCTGGGGGACAGCCCATGAAGCTTTCTTT.

This clonotype ranks as medium-sized. The V call is TRBV29-1, the J call TRBJ2-1; 7 bases are a match to TRBD2. Germline V gives CDR1 SQVTM, CDR2 ANQGSEA. After removal of 7 bases from V and 8 bases from J, the junction contained 11 bases not matched to a gene. This CDR3 contains 13 residues. The CDR3 reads CSERDARWDEQFF. The CDR3 DNA reads as TGCAGCGAGCGGGACGCTCGTTGGGATGAGCAGTTCTTC.

This clonotype was detected ten times or more. The CDR3 sequence: CASSYSGRGMAYEQYF. CDR3 nucleotides: TGTGCCAGCAGTTACTCGGGCAGGGGGATGGCCTACGAGCAGTACTTC. This chain links TRBV6-5 with TRBJ2-7; 7 nucleotides match TRBD1. There are 16 residues in the CDR3. V gave up 0 bases and J gave up 2 bases; unmatched junction bases: 7. In germline, CDR1 is MNHEY, CDR2 SVGAGI.

This clonotype came up many times. CDR3 in DNA: TGCGCCAGCAGTATTTCAGGGGTCCCCTCTGGGGCCAACGTCCTGACTTTC. This gives the protein CASSISGVPSGANVLTF. The V and J genes are TRBV5-1 and TRBJ2-6; perhaps TRBD1 as D (6 bases). The germline gives CDR1 SGHRS, CDR2 YFSETQ. The CDR3 runs 17 residues. Trimming shortened V by 5 bases and J by 0 bases, and 15 bases separated the two germline ends.

The V call is TRBV20-1, the J call TRBJ1-5, with unresolved D. Trimming left V 0 bases short and J 2 bases short, with 11 bases between. The CDR3 is 15 amino acids. The germline CDR1 and CDR2 sequences are DFQATT and SNEGSKA (reference sequence). The CDR3 region is CSARDGSEGNQPQHF. CDR3 coding DNA: TGCAGTGCTAGAGATGGATCGGAGGGCAATCAGCCCCAGCATTTT.

This clonotype was found many times. The genes are TRBV7-8 and TRBJ2-1, with 8 bases lining up with TRBD2. V lost 1 base, J lost 6 bases, and 5 bases stayed unmatched. The V gene's germline CDR1 is SGHVS and CDR2 FQNEAQ. This CDR3 contains 15 residues. The CDR3, as DNA: TGTGCCAGCAGCTTAGTTTCGGGGGGGATCAATGAGCAGTTCTTC. Translated: CASSLVSGGINEQFF.